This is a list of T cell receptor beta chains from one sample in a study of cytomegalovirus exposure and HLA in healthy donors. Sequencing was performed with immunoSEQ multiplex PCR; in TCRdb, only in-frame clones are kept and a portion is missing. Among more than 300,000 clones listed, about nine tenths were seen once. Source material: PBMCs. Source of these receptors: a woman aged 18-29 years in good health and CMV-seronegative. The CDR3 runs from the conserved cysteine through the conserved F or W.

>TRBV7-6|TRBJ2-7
CASSHQEGKPYEQYF
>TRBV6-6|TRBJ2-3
CASSYRLQGAADTQYF
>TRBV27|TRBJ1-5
CASSLSIALNNQPQHF
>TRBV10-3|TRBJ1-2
CAISDRTGGNYGYTF
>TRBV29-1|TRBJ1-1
CSVDTPEAFF
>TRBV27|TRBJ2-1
CASRTSRGRNHEQFF
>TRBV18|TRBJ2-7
CASSPLPGLEKPTYEQYF
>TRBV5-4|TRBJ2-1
CASSFEGEPYNEQFF
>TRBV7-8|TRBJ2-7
CASSLPSGTSSHEQYF
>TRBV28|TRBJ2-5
CASRITTGGLGETQYF
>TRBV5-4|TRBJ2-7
CASSRGAGQGPYEQYF
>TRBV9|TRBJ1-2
CASSVGTVDNYGYTF
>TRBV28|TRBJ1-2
CASSFRGQGFYGYTF
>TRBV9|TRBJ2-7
CASSVGSSGRVSEQYF
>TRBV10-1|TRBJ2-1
CASSPGTSGDEQFF
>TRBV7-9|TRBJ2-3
CASSLSQGLHKDTQYF
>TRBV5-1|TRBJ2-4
CASSPRLAARGSENIQYF
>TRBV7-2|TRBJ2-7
CASSLAGRAEQYF
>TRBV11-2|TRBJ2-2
CASSLFTRGNTGELFF
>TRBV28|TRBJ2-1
CASRTRPGLESYNEQFF
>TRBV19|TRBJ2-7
CASSTSGTEGNEQYF
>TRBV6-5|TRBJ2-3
CASRAGDTQYF
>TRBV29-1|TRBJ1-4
CSADELGQNEKLFF
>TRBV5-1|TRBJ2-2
CASSSSGKNTGELFF
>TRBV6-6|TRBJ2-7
CASSSSRQYYEQYF
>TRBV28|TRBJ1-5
CASSLAGYSNQPQHF
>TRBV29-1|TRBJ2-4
CSVGLGDRGVIQYF
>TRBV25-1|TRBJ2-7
CASSWGLGTGGSYEQYF
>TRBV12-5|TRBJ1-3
CASGLPRDRVVGNTIYF
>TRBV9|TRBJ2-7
CASSVGGASGSGEQYF
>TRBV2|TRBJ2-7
CASSERDRAYEQYF
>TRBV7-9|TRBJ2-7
CASSLVAGDLYEQYF
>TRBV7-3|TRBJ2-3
CASSLMAVGADTQYF
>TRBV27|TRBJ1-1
CASSPGTGTEAFF
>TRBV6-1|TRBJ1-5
CASSARGGSNQPQHF
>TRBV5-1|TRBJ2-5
CASRPVEVGETQYF
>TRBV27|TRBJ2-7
CASSLRRASVSYEQYF
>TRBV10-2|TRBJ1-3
CAIQDRAGNTIYF
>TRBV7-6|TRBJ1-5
CASSLGRGRQPQHF
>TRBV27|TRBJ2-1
CASRSAGYNEQFF
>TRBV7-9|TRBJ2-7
CASSLGLSGGEQYF
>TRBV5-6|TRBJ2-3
CASRPTSGKADTQYF
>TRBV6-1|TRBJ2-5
CASSEWPPWVGDQYF
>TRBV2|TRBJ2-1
CASITELAGGVNEQFF
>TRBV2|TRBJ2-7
CASTGLAGRDMYF
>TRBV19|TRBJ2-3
CASSTLISVMQYF
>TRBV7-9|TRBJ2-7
CASSPQTGEGSYEQYF
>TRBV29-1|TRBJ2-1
CSAGQGVVNEQFF
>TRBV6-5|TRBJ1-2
CASSYSGQGPYGYTF
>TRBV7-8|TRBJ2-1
CASSAAGGSYNEQFF
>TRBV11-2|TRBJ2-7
CASSLDRGQSHEQYF